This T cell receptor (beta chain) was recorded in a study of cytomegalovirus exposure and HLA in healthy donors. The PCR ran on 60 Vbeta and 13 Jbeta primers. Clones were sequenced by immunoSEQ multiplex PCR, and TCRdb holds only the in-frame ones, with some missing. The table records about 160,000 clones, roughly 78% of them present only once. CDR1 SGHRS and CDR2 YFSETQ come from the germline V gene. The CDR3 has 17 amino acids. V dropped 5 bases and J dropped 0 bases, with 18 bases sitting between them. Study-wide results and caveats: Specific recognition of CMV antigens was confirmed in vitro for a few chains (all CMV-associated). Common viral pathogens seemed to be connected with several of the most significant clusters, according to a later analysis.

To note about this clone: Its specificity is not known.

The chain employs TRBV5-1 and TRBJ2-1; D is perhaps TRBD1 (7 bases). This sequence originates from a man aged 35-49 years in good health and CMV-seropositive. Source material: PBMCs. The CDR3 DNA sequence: TGCGCCAGCAGTCCGAGACAGGGAGGAAACTCCTACAATGAGCAGTTCTTC. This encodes CASSPRQGGNSYNEQFF.